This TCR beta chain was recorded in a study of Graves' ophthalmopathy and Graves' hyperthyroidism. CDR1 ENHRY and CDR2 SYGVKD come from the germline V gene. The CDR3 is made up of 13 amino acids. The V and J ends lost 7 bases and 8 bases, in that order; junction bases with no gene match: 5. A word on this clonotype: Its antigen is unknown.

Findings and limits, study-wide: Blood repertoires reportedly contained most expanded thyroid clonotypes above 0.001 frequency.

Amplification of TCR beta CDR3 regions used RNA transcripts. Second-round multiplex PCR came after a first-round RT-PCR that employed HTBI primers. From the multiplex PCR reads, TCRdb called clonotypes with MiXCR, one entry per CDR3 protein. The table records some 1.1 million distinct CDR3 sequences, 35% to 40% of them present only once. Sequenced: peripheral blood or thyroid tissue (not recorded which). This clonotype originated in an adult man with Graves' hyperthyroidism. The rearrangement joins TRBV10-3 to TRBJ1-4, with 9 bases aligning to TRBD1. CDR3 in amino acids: CAITWGQGEKLFF. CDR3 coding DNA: TGTGCCATCACTTGGGGACAGGGCGAAAAACTGTTTTTT.